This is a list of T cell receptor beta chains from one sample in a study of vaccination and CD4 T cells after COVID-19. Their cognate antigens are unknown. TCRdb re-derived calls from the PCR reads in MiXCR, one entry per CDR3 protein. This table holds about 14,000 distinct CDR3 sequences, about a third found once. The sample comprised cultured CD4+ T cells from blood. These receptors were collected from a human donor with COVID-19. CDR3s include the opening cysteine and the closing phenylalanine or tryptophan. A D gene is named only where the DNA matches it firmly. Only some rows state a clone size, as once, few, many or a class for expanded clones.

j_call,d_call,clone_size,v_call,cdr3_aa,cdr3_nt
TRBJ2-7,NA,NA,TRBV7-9,CASSLYNVGTPGLEQYF,TGTGCCAGCAGCTTATATAATGTCGGGACTCCGGGTCTCGAGCAGTACTTC
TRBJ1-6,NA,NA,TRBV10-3,CAISEPSEESPLHF,TGTGCCATCAGTGAACCCTCTGAGGAGTCACCCCTCCACTTT
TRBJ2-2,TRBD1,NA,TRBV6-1,CASRNPRGQGTGELFF,TGTGCCAGCAGAAACCCCAGGGGGCAGGGCACCGGGGAGCTGTTTTTT
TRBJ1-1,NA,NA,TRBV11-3,CASSPGGGGSTEAFF,TGTGCCAGCAGCCCCGGCGGGGGGGGGTCAACTGAAGCTTTCTTT
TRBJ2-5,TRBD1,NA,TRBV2,CASKGQGGVETQYF,TGTGCCAGCAAGGGACAGGGGGGCGTAGAGACCCAGTACTTC
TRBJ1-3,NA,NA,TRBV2,CASSEDGNTIYF,TGTGCCAGCAGTGAGGATGGAAACACCATATATTTT
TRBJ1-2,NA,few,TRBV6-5,CASSYGPQAEVLGYTF,TGTGCCAGCAGTTATGGTCCCCAGGCGGAGGTACTTGGCTACACCTTC
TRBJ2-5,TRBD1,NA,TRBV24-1,CATSDADRGPAATQYF,TGTGCCACCAGTGATGCGGACAGGGGTCCAGCCGCGACCCAGTACTTC
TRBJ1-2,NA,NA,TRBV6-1,CASSTFGSNYGYTF,TGTGCCAGCAGTACCTTTGGATCTAACTATGGCTACACCTTC
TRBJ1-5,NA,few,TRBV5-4,CASTPDTRGGQPQHF,TGTGCCAGCACCCCCGACACGAGGGGCGGTCAGCCCCAGCATTTT
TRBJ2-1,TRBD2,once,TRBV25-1,CASSEGGGAYNEQFF,TGTGCCAGCAGTGAAGGGGGGGGAGCCTACAATGAGCAGTTCTTC
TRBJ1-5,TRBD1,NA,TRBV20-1,CSASFVVSGGFQPQHF,TGCAGTGCTAGTTTTGTGGTATCAGGGGGCTTTCAGCCCCAGCATTTT
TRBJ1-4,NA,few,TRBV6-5,CASSSAGHTKEKLFF,TGTGCCAGCAGTTCGGCGGGACACACAAAGGAAAAACTGTTTTTT
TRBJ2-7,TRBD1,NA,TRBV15,CATSPNRGSYEQYF,TGTGCCACCAGCCCAAACAGGGGTTCCTACGAGCAGTACTTC
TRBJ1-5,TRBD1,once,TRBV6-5,CASSYPGQRGNQPQHF,TGTGCCAGCAGTTACCCGGGACAGAGAGGCAATCAGCCCCAGCATTTT
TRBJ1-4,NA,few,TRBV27,CASSLGRGATNEKLFF,TGTGCCAGCAGTTTAGGCAGGGGTGCGACTAATGAAAAACTGTTTTTT
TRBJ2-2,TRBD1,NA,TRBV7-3,CASSPDRTNTGELFF,TGTGCCAGCAGCCCGGACAGGACGAACACCGGGGAGCTGTTTTTT
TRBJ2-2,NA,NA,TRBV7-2,CASSLEGANTGELFF,TGTGCCAGCAGCTTAGAAGGGGCGAACACCGGGGAGCTGTTTTTT
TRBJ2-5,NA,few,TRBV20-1,CSASSGETQYF,TGCAGTGCTAGTTCTGGCGAGACCCAGTACTTC
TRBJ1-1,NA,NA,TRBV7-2,CASSLVRGEAFF,TGTGCCAGCAGCTTGGTCAGGGGAGAGGCTTTCTTT
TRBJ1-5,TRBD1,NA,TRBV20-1,CSAYRGPGQPQHF,TGCAGTGCTTACAGGGGGCCCGGTCAGCCCCAGCATTTT
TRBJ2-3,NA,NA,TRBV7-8,CASSLLAYGGTDTQYF,TGTGCCAGCAGCTTACTTGCCTATGGGGGCACAGATACGCAGTATTTT
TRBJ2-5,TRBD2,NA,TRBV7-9,CASSTAGGGGETQYF,TGTGCCAGCAGCACCGCTGGCGGGGGGGGAGAGACCCAGTACTTC
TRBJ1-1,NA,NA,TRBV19,CASNTLGGGAEAFF,TGTGCCAGTAATACCCTCGGGGGCGGTGCTGAAGCTTTCTTT
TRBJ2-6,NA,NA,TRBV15,CATSTRSGANVLTF,TGTGCCACCAGCACCCGCTCTGGGGCCAACGTCCTGACTTTC
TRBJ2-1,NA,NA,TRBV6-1,CASRPEIVGSYNEQFF,TGTGCCAGCAGACCGGAAATCGTAGGGTCCTACAATGAGCAGTTCTTC
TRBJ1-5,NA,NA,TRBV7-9,CASSLVGPQHF,TGTGCCAGCAGCTTAGTAGGCCCCCAGCATTTT
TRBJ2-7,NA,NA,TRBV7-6,CASSPTGTHSYEQYF,TGTGCCAGCAGCCCAACCGGGACACACTCCTACGAGCAGTACTTC
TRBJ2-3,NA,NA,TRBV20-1,CSARDRSWAGAHTDTQYF,TGCAGTGCTAGAGATCGGAGTTGGGCGGGGGCGCACACAGATACGCAGTATTTT